Listed below are T cell receptor beta chains from one sample, sequenced in a study of metastatic and nonmetastatic thyroid tumors. TCRdb re-analyzed the PCR reads through MiXCR. Here the sample spans around 22,000 clones, roughly 18% being singletons. The specimen was adjacent normal tissue. The receptors stem from a male donor with papillary thyroid cancer or a benign thyroid nodule (not recorded which). Some clones in this sample may be carry-over from other donors' samples. Each CDR3 is given with its conserved first and last residue. D genes are given only for firm matches. Clone size is given for some rows only: seen once, a few or many times, or a class if the clone is expanded.

cdr3_length j_call d_call clone_size v_call cdr3_aa cdr3_nt
13 TRBJ2-2 TRBD1 many TRBV9 CASSSRGTGELFF TGTGCCAGCAGCTCCAGGGGGACCGGGGAGCTGTTTTTT
15 TRBJ2-1 TRBD2 many TRBV7-2 CASSLGREPYNEQFF TGTGCCAGCAGCTTAGGGCGGGAGCCCTACAATGAGCAGTTCTTC
17 TRBJ2-3 TRBD2 NA TRBV11-1 CASSLDYSGVKTDTQYF TGTGCCAGCAGCTTAGATTATAGCGGGGTGAAAACAGATACGCAGTATTTT
15 TRBJ2-2 NA many TRBV3-1 CASSQDRASTGELFF TGTGCCAGCAGCCAAGATCGGGCGTCGACCGGGGAGCTGTTTTTT
15 TRBJ2-2 NA NA TRBV7-3 CASSPQGPGPGELFF TGTGCCAGCAGCCCACAGGGTCCCGGCCCCGGGGAGCTGTTTTTT
14 TRBJ2-2 TRBD2 many TRBV20-1 CSARGTSGIGELFF TGCAGTGCTAGGGGGACTAGCGGCATCGGGGAGCTGTTTTTT
16 TRBJ1-1 NA many TRBV11-1 CASSPPRRAGSTEAFF TGTGCCAGCAGCCCCCCCCGCAGGGCGGGCAGCACTGAAGCTTTCTTT
19 TRBJ2-1 NA many TRBV6-6 CASSYGVGTPKYYYNEQFF TGTGCCAGCAGTTACGGAGTCGGGACACCTAAATATTACTACAATGAGCAGTTCTTC
14 TRBJ2-7 NA few TRBV6-2/TRBV6-3 CASTPADRFYEQYF TGTGCCAGCACCCCCGCCGACCGATTCTACGAGCAGTACTTC
14 TRBJ2-7 NA many TRBV5-1 CASSLTVSLYEQYF TGCGCCAGCAGCTTGACAGTCTCCCTCTACGAGCAGTACTTC
18 TRBJ2-1 TRBD2 medium-sized TRBV27 CASSPISPLAGGYNEQFF TGTGCCAGCAGTCCGATATCCCCCCTAGCGGGGGGCTACAATGAGCAGTTCTTC
16 TRBJ1-5 NA NA TRBV7-8 CASSRTGGKNNQPPHF TGTGCCAGCAGCCGGACGGGGGGCAAGAACAATCAGCCCCCGCATTTT
14 TRBJ2-5 TRBD2 many TRBV11-2 CASSLGGGLETQYF TGTGCCAGCAGCTTGGGGGGGGGTTTGGAGACCCAGTACTTC
15 TRBJ1-5 NA medium-sized TRBV6-2/TRBV6-3 CASSPFRDFNQPQHF TGTGCCAGCAGTCCGTTCCGGGATTTCAATCAGCCCCAGCATTTT
13 TRBJ1-2 NA NA TRBV6-2/TRBV6-3 CASIPGRNYGYTF TGTGCTAGCATTCCCGGCAGGAACTATGGCTACACCTTC